Listed below are T cell receptor beta chains from one sample, sequenced in a study of CD8 T cells in ankylosing spondylitis. TCRdb used MiXCR to reprocess the 5' RACE reads, holding one entry per CDR3 protein. The sample records under 200,000 distinct CDR3 sequences, around a tenth being singletons. Material for sequencing was blood, either unsorted or a sorted T cell fraction (not recorded which). The origin of the receptors is a male donor with ankylosing spondylitis or in good health (not recorded which). The CDR3 runs from the conserved cysteine through the conserved F or W. The D gene is left open where the match is weak. Only some rows state a clone size, as once, few, many or a class for expanded clones.

many	TRBV24-1	NA	TRBJ2-1	CATSFGVNEQFF	TGTGCCACCTCGTTTGGCGTCAATGAGCAGTTCTTC
NA	TRBV12-3/TRBV12-4	NA	TRBJ2-5	CASGEETQYF	TGTGCCAGCGGGGAAGAGACCCAGTACTTC
many	TRBV9	TRBD2	TRBJ2-7	CASSYGLATYEQYF	TGTGCCAGCAGCTACGGACTAGCCACCTACGAGCAGTACTTC
many	TRBV20-1	NA	TRBJ1-2	CTQHSDSVYGYTF	TGCACCCAACATTCGGACAGCGTATATGGCTACACCTTC
NA	TRBV9	TRBD2	TRBJ2-2	CASSVTVGGTIGELFF	TGTGCCAGCAGCGTAACCGTGGGAGGGACCATCGGGGAGCTGTTTTTT
NA	TRBV12-3/TRBV12-4	NA	TRBJ2-5	CASSPIRTSKETQYF	TGTGCCAGCAGTCCCATACGCACTAGCAAAGAGACCCAGTACTTC
many	TRBV20-1	TRBD1	TRBJ2-1	CSAAGQDSYNEQFF	TGCAGTGCTGCAGGACAGGACTCCTACAATGAGCAGTTCTTC
NA	TRBV5-1	TRBD2	TRBJ2-3	CASSLGLSGGRPTTDTQYF	TGCGCCAGCAGCTTGGGTCTTAGCGGGGGCCGCCCTACCACAGATACGCAGTATTTT
many	TRBV2	TRBD2	TRBJ2-1	CASSTGTSGYNEQFF	TGTGCCAGCTCGACCGGGACTAGCGGGTACAATGAGCAGTTCTTC
many	TRBV12-3/TRBV12-4	NA	TRBJ1-4	CASSSRGGEKLFF	TGTGCCAGCAGTTCAAGGGGGGGTGAAAAACTGTTTTTT
NA	TRBV11-3	TRBD1	TRBJ2-5	CASSFRGPVQETQYF	TGTGCCAGCAGCTTTAGGGGGCCTGTCCAAGAGACCCAGTACTTC